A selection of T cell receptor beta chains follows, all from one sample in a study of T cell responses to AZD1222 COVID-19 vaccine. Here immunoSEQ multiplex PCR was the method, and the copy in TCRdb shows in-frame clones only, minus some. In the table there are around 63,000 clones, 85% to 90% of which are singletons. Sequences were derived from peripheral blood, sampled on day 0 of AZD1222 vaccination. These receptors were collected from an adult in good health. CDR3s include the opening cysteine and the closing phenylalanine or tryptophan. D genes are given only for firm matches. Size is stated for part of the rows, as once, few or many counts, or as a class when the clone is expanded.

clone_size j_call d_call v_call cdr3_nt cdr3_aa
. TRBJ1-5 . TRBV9 TGTGCCAGCAGCAAGGGGAGGGAGGGACAGCCCCAGCATTTT CASSKGREGQPQHF
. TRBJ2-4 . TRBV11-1 TGTGCCAGCAGCTTAGAGGGCGGAAACATTCAGTACTTC CASSLEGGNIQYF
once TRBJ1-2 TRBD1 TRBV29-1 TGCAGCGTTGGGTCGCAGGGGGCGGGCTATGGCTACACCTTC CSVGSQGAGYGYTF
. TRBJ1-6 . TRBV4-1 TGCGCCAGCAGCCAAGTGCGGAGCTCCTATAATTCACCCCTCCACTTT CASSQVRSSYNSPLHF
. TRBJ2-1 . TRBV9 TGTGCCAGCAGCGCTGGGGTGATCCCAGGGGATGAGCAGTTCTTC CASSAGVIPGDEQFF
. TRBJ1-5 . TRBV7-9 TGTGCCAGCAGCTTAAATCAGGGACAGCCCCAGCATTTT CASSLNQGQPQHF
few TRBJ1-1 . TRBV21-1 TGTGCCAGCAGCAAACGTACAGGGAACATGAACACTGAAGCTTTCTTT CASSKRTGNMNTEAFF
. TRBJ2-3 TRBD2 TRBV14 TGTGCCAGCAGCCAAGATCGGCATGGGAGGGGAGATACGCAGTATTTT CASSQDRHGRGDTQYF
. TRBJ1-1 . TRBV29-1 TGCAGCGTTGTAAGGACAGCGTACACTGAAGCTTTCTTT CSVVRTAYTEAFF
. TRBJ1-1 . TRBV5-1 TGCGCCAGCAGTCCTGGTGGGGCTCGGAACACTGAAGCTTTCTTT CASSPGGARNTEAFF
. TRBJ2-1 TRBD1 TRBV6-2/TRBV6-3 TGTGCCAGCAGTTCGTCCGGGACAGGGGGCAATGAGCAGTTCTTC CASSSSGTGGNEQFF
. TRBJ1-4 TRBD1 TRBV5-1 TGCGCCAGCAGCCCCGGGACAGGGGGCGGGGTGACCAATGAAAAACTGTTTTTT CASSPGTGGGVTNEKLFF
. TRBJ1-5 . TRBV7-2 TGTGCCAGCAGCCTGACCCTACAGGGCGGGCAGCCCCAGCATTTT CASSLTLQGGQPQHF
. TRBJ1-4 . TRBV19 TGTGCCAGTAGTATAGAGCATCGTTTTGGGGAAAAACTGTTTTTT CASSIEHRFGEKLFF
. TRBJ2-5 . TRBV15 TGTGCCACCAGCATCGGACAGACAGAAGAGACCCAGTACTTC CATSIGQTEETQYF
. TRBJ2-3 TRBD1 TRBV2 TGTGCCAGCAGGGGACAGGGGGCAGATACGCAGTATTTT CASRGQGADTQYF
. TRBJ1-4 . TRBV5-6 TGTGCCAGCAGCCTAAGACAGGCCCCAACTAATGAAAAACTGTTTTTT CASSLRQAPTNEKLFF
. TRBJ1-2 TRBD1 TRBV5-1 TGCGCCAGCAGCTTGGGAGGGACAGACTACTATGGCTACACCTTC CASSLGGTDYYGYTF
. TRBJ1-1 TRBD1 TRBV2 TGTGCCAGCAGTAAGACAGGGGTTAACACTGAAGCTTTCTTT CASSKTGVNTEAFF
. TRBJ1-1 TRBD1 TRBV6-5 TGTGCCACCACGACAGGGAGGAGGGGTGAAGCTTTCTTT CATTTGRRGEAFF
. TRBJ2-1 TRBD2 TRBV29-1 TGCAGCGTGGGACTAGCGGGGGGGTTCAATGAGCAGTTCTTC CSVGLAGGFNEQFF
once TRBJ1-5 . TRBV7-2 TGTGCCAGCAGCCCCCAAGGCGGGAGCAATCAGCCCCAGCATTTT CASSPQGGSNQPQHF
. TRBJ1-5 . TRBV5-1 TGCGCCAGCAGCACAGGGACAAGGCAAAATCAGCCCCAGCATTTT CASSTGTRQNQPQHF
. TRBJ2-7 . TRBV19 TGTGCCAGCGGGACGCTCAGCTCCTACGAGCAGTACTTC CASGTLSSYEQYF
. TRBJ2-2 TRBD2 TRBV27 TGTGCCAGCAGTCTTCTAGCGGGGGTCACCGGGGAGCTGTTTTTT CASSLLAGVTGELFF
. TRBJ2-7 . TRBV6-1 TGTGCCAGCAGTGAAGTGGGTGAGCAGTACTTC CASSEVGEQYF